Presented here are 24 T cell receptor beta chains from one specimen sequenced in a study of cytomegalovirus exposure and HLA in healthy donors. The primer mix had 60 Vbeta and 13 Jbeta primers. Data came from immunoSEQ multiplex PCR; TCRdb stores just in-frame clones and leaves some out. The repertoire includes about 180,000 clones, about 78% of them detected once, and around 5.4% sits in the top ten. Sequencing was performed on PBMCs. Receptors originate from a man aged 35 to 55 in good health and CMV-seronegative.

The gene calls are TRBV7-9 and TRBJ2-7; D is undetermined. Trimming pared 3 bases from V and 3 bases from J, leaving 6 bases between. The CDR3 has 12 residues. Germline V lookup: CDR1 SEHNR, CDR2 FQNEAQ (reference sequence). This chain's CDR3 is CASSLEFYEQYF. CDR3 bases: TGTGCCAGCAGCTTGGAGTTCTACGAGCAGTACTTC.

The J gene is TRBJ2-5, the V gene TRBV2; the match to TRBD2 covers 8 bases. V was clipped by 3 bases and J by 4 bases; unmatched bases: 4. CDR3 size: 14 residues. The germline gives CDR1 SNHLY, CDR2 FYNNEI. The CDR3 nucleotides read TGTGCCAGCAGTGAGGAAGCGGGGGCAGAGACCCAGTACTTC. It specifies CASSEEAGAETQYF.

Here the CDR3 DNA reads TGCGCCAGCAGCTTGGTCAGCGGGAGTAGATCCTACGAGCAGTACTTC. Its protein is CASSLVSGSRSYEQYF. The chain joins TRBV5-1 to TRBJ2-7; 8 nucleotides align to TRBD2. CDR3 length: 16 amino acids. Germline CDR1 is SGHRS and CDR2 is YFSETQ. V was pared by 0 bases and J by 1 base, with 6 bases of the junction left unmatched.

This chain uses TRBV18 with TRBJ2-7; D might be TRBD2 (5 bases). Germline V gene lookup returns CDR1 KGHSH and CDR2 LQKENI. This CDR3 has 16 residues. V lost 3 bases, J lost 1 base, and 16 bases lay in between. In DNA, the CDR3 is TGTGCCAGCTCACCCAGCACGACTACGATTTCCTACGAGCAGTACTTC. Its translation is CASSPSTTTISYEQYF.

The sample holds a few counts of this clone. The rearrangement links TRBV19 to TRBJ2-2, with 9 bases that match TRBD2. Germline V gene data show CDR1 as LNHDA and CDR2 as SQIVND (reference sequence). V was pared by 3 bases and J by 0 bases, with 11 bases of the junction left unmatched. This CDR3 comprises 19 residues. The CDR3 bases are TGTGCCAGTAGTATCCGTTTTAGTCTAGCGGGGCCGAACACCGGGGAGCTGTTTTTT. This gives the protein CASSIRFSLAGPNTGELFF.

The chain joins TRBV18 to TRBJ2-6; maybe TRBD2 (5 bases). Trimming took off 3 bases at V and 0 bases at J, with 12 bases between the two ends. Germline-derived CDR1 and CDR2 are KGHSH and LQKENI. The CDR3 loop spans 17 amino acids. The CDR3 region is CASSPRGGDSGANVLTF. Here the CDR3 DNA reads TGTGCCAGCTCACCCCGGGGTGGGGACTCTGGGGCCAACGTCCTGACTTTC.

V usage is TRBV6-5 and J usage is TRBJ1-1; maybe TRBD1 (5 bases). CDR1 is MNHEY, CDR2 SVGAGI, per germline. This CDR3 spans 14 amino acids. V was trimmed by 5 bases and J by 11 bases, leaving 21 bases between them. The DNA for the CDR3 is TGTGCCAGCAGTCCCGGGACTCCGACTCGGGTGGCTTTCTTT. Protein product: CASSPGTPTRVAFF.

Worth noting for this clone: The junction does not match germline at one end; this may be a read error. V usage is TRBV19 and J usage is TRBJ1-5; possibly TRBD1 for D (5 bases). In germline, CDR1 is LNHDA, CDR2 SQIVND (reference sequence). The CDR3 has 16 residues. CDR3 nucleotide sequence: TGTGCCAGTAGTATGCAGGGATCCGATAGCAATCAGTCCCAGCATTTT. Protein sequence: CASSMQGSDSNQSQHF.

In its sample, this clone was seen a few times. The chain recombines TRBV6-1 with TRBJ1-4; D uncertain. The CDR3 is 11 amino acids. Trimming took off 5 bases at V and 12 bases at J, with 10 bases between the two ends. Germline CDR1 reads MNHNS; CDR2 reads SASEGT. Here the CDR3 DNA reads TGTGCCAGCAGTATCCGTCGGGAACTGTTTTTT. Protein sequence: CASSIRRELFF.

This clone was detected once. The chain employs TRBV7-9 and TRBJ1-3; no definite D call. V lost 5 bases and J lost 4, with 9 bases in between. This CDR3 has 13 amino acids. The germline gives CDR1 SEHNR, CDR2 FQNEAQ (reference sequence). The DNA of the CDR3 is TGTGCCAGCAGCCTAAACCACGGAAACACCATATATTTT. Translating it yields CASSLNHGNTIYF.

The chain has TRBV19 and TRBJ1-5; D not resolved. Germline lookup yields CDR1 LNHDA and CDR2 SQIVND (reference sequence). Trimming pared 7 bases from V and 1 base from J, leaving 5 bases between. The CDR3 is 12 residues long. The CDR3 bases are TGTGCCAGTAAACAGAGCAATCAGCCCCAGCATTTT. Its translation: CASKQSNQPQHF.

The CDR3 bases are TGTGCCAGCAGTAAAGGTCGCGGGCTTGGGGAGACCCAGTACTTC. It is translated as CASSKGRGLGETQYF. This chain links TRBV6-5 with TRBJ2-5, with D tentatively TRBD2 (5 bases). The V end was cut by 5 bases, the J end by 5 bases, with 18 bases between. The CDR3 runs to 15 residues. Germline CDR1 reads MNHEY; CDR2 reads SVGAGI.

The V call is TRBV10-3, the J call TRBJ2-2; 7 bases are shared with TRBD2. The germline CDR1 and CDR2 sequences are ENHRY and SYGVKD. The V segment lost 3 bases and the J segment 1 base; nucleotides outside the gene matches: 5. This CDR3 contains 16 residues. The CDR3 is CAISEGGGGNTGELFF. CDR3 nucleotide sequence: TGTGCCATCAGTGAAGGAGGCGGGGGGAACACCGGGGAGCTGTTTTTT.

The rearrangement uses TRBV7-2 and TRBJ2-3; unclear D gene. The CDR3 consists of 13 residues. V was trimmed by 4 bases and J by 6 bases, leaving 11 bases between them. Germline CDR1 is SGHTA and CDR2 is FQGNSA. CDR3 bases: TGTGCCAGCAGCTGGGCCTTGTCGGATACGCAGTATTTT. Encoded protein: CASSWALSDTQYF.

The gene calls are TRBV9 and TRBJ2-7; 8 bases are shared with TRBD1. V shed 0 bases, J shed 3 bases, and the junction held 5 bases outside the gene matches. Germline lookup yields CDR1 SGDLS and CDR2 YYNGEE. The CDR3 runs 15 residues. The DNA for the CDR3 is TGTGCCAGCAGCGTAGGGACAGGGCCAGGCTACGAGCAGTACTTC. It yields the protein CASSVGTGPGYEQYF.

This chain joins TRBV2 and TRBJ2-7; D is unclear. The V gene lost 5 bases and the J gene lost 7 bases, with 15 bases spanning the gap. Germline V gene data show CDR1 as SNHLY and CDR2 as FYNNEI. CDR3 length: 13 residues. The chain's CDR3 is CASSPTRYGEQYF. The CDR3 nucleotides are TGTGCCAGCAGTCCTACGAGGTACGGGGAGCAGTACTTC.

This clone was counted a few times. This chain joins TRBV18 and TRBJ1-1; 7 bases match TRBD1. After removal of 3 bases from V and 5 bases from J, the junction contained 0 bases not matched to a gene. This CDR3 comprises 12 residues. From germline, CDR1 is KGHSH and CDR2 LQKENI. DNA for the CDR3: TGTGCCAGCTCACCGACAGGGACTGAAGCTTTCTTT. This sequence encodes CASSPTGTEAFF.

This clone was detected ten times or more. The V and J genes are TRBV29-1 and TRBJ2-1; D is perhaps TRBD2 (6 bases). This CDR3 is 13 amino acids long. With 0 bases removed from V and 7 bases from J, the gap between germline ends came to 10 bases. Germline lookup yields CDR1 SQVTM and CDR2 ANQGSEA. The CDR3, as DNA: TGCAGCGTTGAAGATTGGCGGGGTAATGAGCAGTTCTTC. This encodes CSVEDWRGNEQFF.

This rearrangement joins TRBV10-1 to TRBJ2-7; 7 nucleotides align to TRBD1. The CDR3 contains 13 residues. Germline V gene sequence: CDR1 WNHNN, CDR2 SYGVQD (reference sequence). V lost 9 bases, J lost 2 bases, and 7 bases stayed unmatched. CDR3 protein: CASLSDRAYEQYF. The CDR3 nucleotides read TGCGCCAGTCTTAGCGACAGGGCCTACGAGCAGTACTTC.

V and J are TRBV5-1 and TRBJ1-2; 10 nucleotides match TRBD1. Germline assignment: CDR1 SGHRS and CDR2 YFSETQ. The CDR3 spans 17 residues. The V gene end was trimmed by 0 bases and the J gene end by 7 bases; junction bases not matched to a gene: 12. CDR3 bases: TGCGCCAGCAGCTTGGTCGGGACAGGGGTTTTCCTATTTGGCTACACCTTC. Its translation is CASSLVGTGVFLFGYTF.

CDR3 nucleotides: TGTGCCAGCAGCTTAGGAGGGACTACCAGCACAGATACGCAGTATTTT. The encoded protein is CASSLGGTTSTDTQYF. The rearrangement joins TRBV7-2 to TRBJ2-3; 7 nucleotides agree with TRBD2. The V gene end was trimmed by 1 base and the J gene end by 0 bases; junction bases not matched to a gene: 4. Germline values: CDR1 SGHTA, CDR2 FQGNSA. There are 16 residues in the CDR3. The whole variable domain, remainder taken from reference TRBV7-2 and TRBJ2-3, is GAGVSQSPSNKVTEKGKDVELRCDPISGHTALYWYRQSLGQGLEFLIYFQGNSAPDKSGLPSDRFSAERTGGSVSTLTIQRTQQEDSAVYLCASSLGGTTSTDTQYFGPGTRLTVL.

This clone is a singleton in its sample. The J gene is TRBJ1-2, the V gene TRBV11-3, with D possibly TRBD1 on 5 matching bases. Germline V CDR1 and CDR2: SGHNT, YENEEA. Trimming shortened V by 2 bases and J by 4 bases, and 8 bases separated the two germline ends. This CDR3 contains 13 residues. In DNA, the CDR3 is TGTGCCAGCAGCTTACCAGGGCTCTATGGCTACACCTTC. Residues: CASSLPGLYGYTF.

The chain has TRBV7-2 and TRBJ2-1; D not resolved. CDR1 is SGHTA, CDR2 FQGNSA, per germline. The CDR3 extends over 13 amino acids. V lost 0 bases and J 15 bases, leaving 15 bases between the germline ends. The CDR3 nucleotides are TGTGCCAGCAGCTTAGCCCCCCCGTGGGCCGTGTTCTTC. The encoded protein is CASSLAPPWAVFF.

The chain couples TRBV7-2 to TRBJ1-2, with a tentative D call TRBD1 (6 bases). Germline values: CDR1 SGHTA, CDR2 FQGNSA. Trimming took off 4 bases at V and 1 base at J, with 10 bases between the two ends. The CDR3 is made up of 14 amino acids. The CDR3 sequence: CASSSDRINYGYTF. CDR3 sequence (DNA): TGTGCCAGCAGCTCGGACAGAATTAACTATGGCTACACCTTC.